The 26 T cell receptor beta chains listed next were all sequenced from one sample in a study of blood T cell repertoires in COVID-19. Some clones are missing from TCRdb's copy, which holds only in-frame ones; the method was immunoSEQ multiplex PCR. Of about 270,000 clones in the sample, approximately 86% were seen once. The sequencing sample was made of peripheral blood. The receptors were gathered from a woman in her sixties who had recovered from COVID-19.

CDR3 DNA sequence: TGCGCCAGCAGCTTGGAGGTGCAGGGGGCGCCGGGAACTGAAGCTTTCTTT. As protein: CASSLEVQGAPGTEAFF. V gene TRBV5-1 combines with J gene TRBJ1-1; 8 positions agree with TRBD1. Germline V lookup: CDR1 SGHRS, CDR2 YFSETQ. The trim removed 0 bases at V and 5 bases at J, leaving 12 bases unmatched. The CDR3 contains 17 residues.

This clone has a single count. This sequence joins TRBV7-2 and TRBJ1-4; tentative D call: TRBD1 (6 bases). The CDR3 is 15 amino acids. Germline V gene data show CDR1 as SGHTA and CDR2 as FQGNSA. V lost 4 bases and J lost 7, with 16 bases in between. The CDR3 coding sequence is TGTGCCAGCAGCTCGAACCCGGGACAAATTGAAAAACTGTTTTTT. Residues: CASSSNPGQIEKLFF.

The J gene is TRBJ1-1, the V gene TRBV10-1; no clear D. The germline V and J ends were trimmed by 8 bases and 5 bases, with 15 bases remaining between them. From germline, CDR1 is WNHNN and CDR2 SYGVQD (reference sequence). This CDR3 contains 13 residues. The DNA for the CDR3 is TGCGCCAGCCCCAAGATTGGAGGAACTGAAGCTTTCTTT. This encodes CASPKIGGTEAFF.

The chain carries TRBV18 and TRBJ2-5; no firm D call. CDR1 KGHSH and CDR2 LQKENI come from the germline V gene. CDR3 size: 15 residues. Between the trimmed V and J ends, which lost 4 bases and 2 bases, there was a span of 14 bases. The CDR3 sequence is CASSLWRLGQETQYF. CDR3 DNA: TGTGCCAGCTCACTGTGGAGACTCGGACAAGAGACCCAGTACTTC.

The chain joins TRBV11-1 to TRBJ1-1, with unresolved D. CDR1 is SGHAT, CDR2 FQDESV, per germline (reference sequence). V was trimmed by 3 bases and J by 3 bases, leaving 8 bases between them. The CDR3 runs 13 residues. The CDR3 nucleotides read TGTGCCAGCAGCTTGGGCAGGTACACTGAAGCTTTCTTT. Translation: CASSLGRYTEAFF.

This sequence joins TRBV19 and TRBJ2-3; TRBD1 aligns across 10 bases. Germline CDR1 and CDR2: LNHDA and SQIVND (reference sequence). There are 15 residues in the CDR3. The V segment lost 3 bases and the J segment 4 bases; nucleotides outside the gene matches: 4. The DNA for the CDR3 is TGTGCCAGTAGTATTTTCGGACAGGGGGCAGATACGCAGTATTTT. Encoded protein: CASSIFGQGADTQYF.

This sequence joins TRBV7-7 and TRBJ2-7; D call uncertain. This CDR3 contains 10 residues. Germline V gives CDR1 SSHAT, CDR2 FNYEAQ (reference sequence). The CDR3, as DNA: TGTGACCTAGGCCCCTACGAGCAGTACTTC. Translating gives CDLGPYEQYF.

This clone was picked up one time. This chain joins TRBV6-5 and TRBJ1-5; D is perhaps TRBD1 (5 bases). CDR3 size: 15 residues. V lost 5 bases, J lost 4 bases, and 15 bases lay in between. Germline CDR1 reads MNHEY; CDR2 reads SVGAGI. The CDR3 loop reads CASSRGRRGNQPQHF. DNA of the CDR3: TGTGCCAGCAGTAGGGGACGGAGGGGTAATCAGCCCCAGCATTTT.

V gene TRBV3-1 (or the pseudogene TRBV3-2) combines with J gene TRBJ1-6; 8 nucleotides line up with TRBD1. This CDR3 is 14 amino acids long. Germline CDR1 is LGHDT and CDR2 is YNNKEL (reference sequence). V trimming: 6 bases; J trimming: 8 bases; junction bases outside the gene matches: 6. The CDR3 is CASSLADRDSPLHF. The CDR3 bases are TGTGCCAGCAGTCTCGCGGACAGGGATTCACCCCTCCACTTT.

The chain recombines TRBV6-5 with TRBJ2-3, with TRBD2 matching over 8 bases. This CDR3 has 15 residues. The V gene's germline CDR1 is MNHEY and CDR2 SVGAGI. J lost 7 bases, V lost 10 bases, and 16 bases had no gene match. CDR3 bases: TGTGCCACCTACCTTAGGACTAGCCTGGCAAATACGCAGTATTTT. Residues: CATYLRTSLANTQYF.

The chain recombines TRBV19 with TRBJ2-3; possible D gene TRBD1, 6 bases. CDR1 is LNHDA and CDR2 is SQIVND in the germline V gene (reference sequence). V lost 6 bases, J lost 4 bases, and 14 bases lay in between. The CDR3 consists of 14 residues. Here the CDR3 DNA reads TGTGCCAGTAGAACAGGGATGGGGGCAGATACGCAGTATTTT. It encodes CASRTGMGADTQYF.

The V and J genes are TRBV27 and TRBJ1-2, with D unclear. The germline V and J ends were trimmed by 3 bases and 8 bases, with 16 bases remaining between them. Germline V gives CDR1 MNHEY, CDR2 SMNVEV (reference sequence). The CDR3 length is 14 residues. The CDR3 DNA sequence: TGTGCCAGCAGTTTTGCTTCCGTTTCGGAGGGCTACACCTTC. This sequence encodes CASSFASVSEGYTF.

The genes are TRBV3-1 (or the pseudogene TRBV3-2) and TRBJ2-1; TRBD1 agrees at 11 bases. The length of the CDR3 is 18 residues. Trimming at V came to 0 bases and at J to 4 bases, leaving 8 bases not matched to a gene. Germline CDR1 LGHDT, CDR2 YNNKEL (reference sequence). The CDR3 loop reads CASSQDKLGQGAYNEQFF. The CDR3 bases are TGTGCCAGCAGCCAAGATAAGTTAGGACAGGGGGCTTACAATGAGCAGTTCTTC.

V usage is TRBV19 and J usage is TRBJ1-2; 7 bases map to TRBD1. V trimming: 7 bases; J trimming: 4 bases; junction bases outside the gene matches: 6. The CDR3 consists of 13 residues. Germline V gene lookup returns CDR1 LNHDA and CDR2 SQIVND (reference sequence). The CDR3 DNA sequence: TGTGCCAGTAAACCGGGACAGAGCTATGGCTACACCTTC. It specifies CASKPGQSYGYTF.

The chain recombines TRBV7-2 with TRBJ2-5; D might be TRBD2 (6 bases). The germline V gene has CDR1 SGHTA and CDR2 FQGNSA. This CDR3 is built from 13 residues. V was shortened by 5 bases and J by 9 bases, with 16 bases between the two germline ends. In DNA, the CDR3 is TGTGCCAGCAGCGACTACCATGGGAGGCCCCAGTACTTC. Residues: CASSDYHGRPQYF.

This clone was recorded once. CDR3 bases: TGTGCCACCAGTGACCGTAGACTAGCGGGGGGGCAGGTCCAGTACTTC. It codes for CATSDRRLAGGQVQYF. J is TRBJ2-5 and V is TRBV24-1; TRBD2 matches 14 bases. Germline-derived CDR1 and CDR2 are KGHDR and SFDVKD. CDR3 length: 16 residues. Germline trimming cut 4 bases from V and 10 bases from J; bases unmatched to any gene: 10.

This sequence joins TRBV6-2 or TRBV6-3 and TRBJ2-3; D remains unclear. Trimming pared 2 bases from V and 4 bases from J, leaving 10 bases between. Per germline, CDR1 MNHEY and CDR2 SVGEGT. This CDR3 is built from 14 residues. The CDR3 sequence is CASSYVQFADTQYF. The CDR3 bases are TGTGCCAGCAGTTACGTACAGTTCGCAGATACGCAGTATTTT.

The V and J genes are TRBV5-4 and TRBJ2-3, with TRBD1 matching 7 bases. Germline CDR1 is SGHNT and CDR2 is YYREEE (reference sequence). The length of the CDR3 is 14 residues. The V gene end was trimmed by 4 bases and the J gene end by 5 bases; junction bases not matched to a gene: 7. This CDR3 is CASSGTDSGDTQYF. The CDR3, as DNA: TGTGCCAGCAGCGGGACAGACAGCGGAGATACGCAGTATTTT.

The rearrangement links TRBV7-2 to TRBJ2-2, with 7 bases that match TRBD1. From germline, CDR1 is SGHTA and CDR2 FQGNSA. The CDR3 is made up of 16 amino acids. Trimming at V came to 5 bases and at J to 3 bases, leaving 9 bases not matched to a gene. This CDR3 reads CASSRKGAAYTGELFF. In DNA form, the CDR3 reads TGTGCCAGCAGCCGCAAGGGGGCGGCGTACACCGGGGAGCTGTTTTTT.

The chain joins TRBV7-8 to TRBJ2-1, with a weak D call TRBD1 (6 bases). The CDR3 has 14 amino acids. With 0 bases removed from V and 10 bases from J, the gap between germline ends came to 13 bases. From germline, CDR1 is SGHVS and CDR2 FQNEAQ. CDR3 nucleotide sequence: TGTGCCAGCAGCTTAGCGAAACAGGGTATAGAGCAGTTCTTC. Translated: CASSLAKQGIEQFF.

V gene TRBV5-1 combines with J gene TRBJ1-2; 10 bases fit TRBD1. CDR1 is SGHRS, CDR2 YFSETQ, per germline. V shed 5 bases, J shed 3 bases, and the junction held 13 bases outside the gene matches. This CDR3 contains 17 residues. For the CDR3, the DNA is TGCGCCAGCAGGGGTGGGGCCGGGACAGGGGTCGACTATGGCTACACCTTC. This sequence encodes CASRGGAGTGVDYGYTF.

The count of this clone is one. This sequence joins TRBV7-3 and TRBJ1-2; D gene ambiguous. Germline lookup yields CDR1 SGHTA and CDR2 FQGTGA. This CDR3 contains 13 residues. Trimming cost V 3 bases and J 1 base, with 6 bases left between them. The CDR3, as DNA: TGTGCCAGCAGCTTTGATAGTAACTATGGCTACACCTTC. Amino acid sequence: CASSFDSNYGYTF.

The genes are TRBV6-4 and TRBJ2-3; D gene ambiguous. The germline V and J ends were trimmed by 2 bases and 9 bases, with 9 bases remaining between them. Germline assignment: CDR1 MRHNA and CDR2 SNTAGT. The CDR3 has 12 residues. This CDR3 reads CASSDGWRTQYF. The DNA of the CDR3 is TGTGCCAGCAGTGACGGGTGGCGGACGCAGTATTTT.

The V and J genes are TRBV4-2 and TRBJ1-2; D is possibly TRBD1 (5 bases). The CDR3 is 15 amino acids. The germline V gene encodes CDR1 LGHNA and CDR2 YNFKEQ. Trimming pared 0 bases from V and 0 bases from J, leaving 8 bases between. The CDR3: CASSQEGLTNYGYTF. CDR3 DNA sequence: TGTGCCAGCAGCCAAGAGGGACTAACTAACTATGGCTACACCTTC.

Notes on this clone: The same CDR3 also results from other DNA sequences found in this sample. The chain employs TRBV20-1 and TRBJ2-5, with D unresolved. V lost 2 bases, J lost 4 bases, and 5 bases lay in between. Germline V gene data show CDR1 as DFQATT and CDR2 as SNEGSKA (reference sequence). The CDR3 covers 11 residues. DNA of the CDR3: TGCAGTGCTAGAACGGTAGAGACCCAGTACTTC. Its protein product is CSARTVETQYF.

The chain couples TRBV11-1 to TRBJ1-2; no clear D. This CDR3 has 13 residues. Germline V lookup: CDR1 SGHAT, CDR2 FQDESV (reference sequence). The germline V and J ends were trimmed by 1 base and 2 bases, with 5 bases remaining between them. The CDR3 coding sequence is TGTGCCAGCAGCTTAGACAGAAACTATGGCTACACCTTC. Translated: CASSLDRNYGYTF. Looking up the rest from reference TRBV11-1 and TRBJ1-2 gives the full variable domain: EAEVAQSPRYKITEKSQAVAFWCDPISGHATLYWYRQILGQGPELLVQFQDESVVDDSQLPKDRFSAERLKGVDSTLKIQPAELGDSAMYLCASSLDRNYGYTFGSGTRLTVV.